The sequence of this T cell receptor (beta chain) was determined in a study of PD-1 blockade in classical Hodgkin lymphoma. CDR1 is SGHVS and CDR2 is FQNEAQ in the germline V gene. This CDR3 has 14 amino acids. V shed 0 bases, J shed 5 bases, and the junction held 2 bases outside the gene matches. With respect to this clone: Antigen unknown.

Study findings and constraints: Relapsed/refractory patients reportedly had the lowest baseline TCR diversity, below newly diagnosed patients, who were below healthy donors.

Time point noted: cycle 4 day 1 (C4D1), after 6 weeks of nivolumab. All trial patients relapsed after autologous stem cell transplantation. PBMCs were thawed, and CD8+ T cells were then isolated from them by magnetic negative selection. Using immunoSEQ multiplex PCR, the repertoire was profiled, and TCRdb retains in-frame clones only, with some absent. The table shows some 5,000 clones, with over 60% occurring only once. Sequencing was performed on CD8+ T cells from blood, taken before the fourth cycle of nivolumab. This chain joins TRBV7-8 and TRBJ2-7; the match to TRBD2 covers 9 bases. The clonotype was recovered from a human donor with classical Hodgkin lymphoma. The CDR3 DNA reads TGTGCCAGCAGCTTAGCAAGGACTAGCGACGAGCAGTACTTC. This codes for CASSLARTSDEQYF.